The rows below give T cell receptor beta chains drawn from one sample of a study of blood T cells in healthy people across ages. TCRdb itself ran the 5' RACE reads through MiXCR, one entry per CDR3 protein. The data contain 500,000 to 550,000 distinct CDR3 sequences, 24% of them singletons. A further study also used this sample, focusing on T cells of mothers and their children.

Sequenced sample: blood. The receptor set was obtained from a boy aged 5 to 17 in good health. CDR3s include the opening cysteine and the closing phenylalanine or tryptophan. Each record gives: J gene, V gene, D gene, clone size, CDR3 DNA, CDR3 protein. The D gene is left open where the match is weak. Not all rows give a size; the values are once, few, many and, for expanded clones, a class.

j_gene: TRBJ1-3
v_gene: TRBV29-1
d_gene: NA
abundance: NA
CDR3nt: TGCAGCGTTGTAGCAGGGACGGGTGGAAACACCATATATTTT
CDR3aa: CSVVAGTGGNTIYF

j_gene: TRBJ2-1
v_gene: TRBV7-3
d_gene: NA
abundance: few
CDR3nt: TGTGCCGGCAGCGAACACAGAGCCTACAATGAGCAGTTCTTC
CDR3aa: CAGSEHRAYNEQFF

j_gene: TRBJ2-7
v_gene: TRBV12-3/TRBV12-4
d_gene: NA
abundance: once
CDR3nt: TGTGCCAGCAGTTCCGGCGCGGGCGTCAGCTCCTACGAGCAGTACTTC
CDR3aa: CASSSGAGVSSYEQYF

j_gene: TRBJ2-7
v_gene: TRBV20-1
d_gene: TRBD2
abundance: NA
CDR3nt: TGCAGTGCCCAGACTAGCGGGAGGGCCGACTCCTACGAGCAGTACTTC
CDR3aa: CSAQTSGRADSYEQYF

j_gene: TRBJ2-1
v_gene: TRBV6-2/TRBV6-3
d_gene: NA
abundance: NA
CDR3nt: TGTGCCAGCAGCTCGGGGCAGCAGTTCTTC
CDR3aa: CASSSGQQFF

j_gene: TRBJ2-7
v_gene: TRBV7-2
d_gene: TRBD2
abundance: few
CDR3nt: TGTGCCAGCAGCTATAGCGGGAATAGCTACGAGCAGTACTTC
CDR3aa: CASSYSGNSYEQYF

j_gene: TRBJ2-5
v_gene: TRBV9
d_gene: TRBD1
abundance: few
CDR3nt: TGTGCCAGCAGCCCCCGGACAGGAATTGAGCGGGAGACCCAGTACTTC
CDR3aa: CASSPRTGIERETQYF

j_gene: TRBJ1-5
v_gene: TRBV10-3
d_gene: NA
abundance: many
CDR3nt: TGTGCCATCAGTGAGCCGGGTCAGCCCCAGCATTTT
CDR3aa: CAISEPGQPQHF

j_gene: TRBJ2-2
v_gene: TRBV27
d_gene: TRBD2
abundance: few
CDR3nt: TGTGCCAGCAGTCCGTGGACTAGCGGGAGCGCCGGGGAGCTGTTTTTT
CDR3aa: CASSPWTSGSAGELFF

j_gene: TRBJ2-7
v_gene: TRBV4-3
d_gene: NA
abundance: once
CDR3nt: TGCGCCAGCAGCCAAGATGTCGCCGGGACATTGGCCTACGAGCAGTACTTC
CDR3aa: CASSQDVAGTLAYEQYF

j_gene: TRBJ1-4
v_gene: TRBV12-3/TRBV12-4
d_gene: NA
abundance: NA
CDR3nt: TGTGCCAGCACCACGGGGGGAGAAAAACTGTTTTTT
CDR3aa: CASTTGGEKLFF

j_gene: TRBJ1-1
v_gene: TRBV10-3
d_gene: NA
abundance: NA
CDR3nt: TGTGCCATCAGGCAGGTCCACGGCATCGCTGAAGCTTTCTTT
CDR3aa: CAIRQVHGIAEAFF

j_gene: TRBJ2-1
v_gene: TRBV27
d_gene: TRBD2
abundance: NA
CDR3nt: TGTGCCAGCAGTCGCTCGGGGGGCAATGAGCAGTTCTTC
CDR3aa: CASSRSGGNEQFF

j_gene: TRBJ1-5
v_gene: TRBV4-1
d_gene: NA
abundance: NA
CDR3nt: TGCGCCAGCAGCCCCTCAGAGGGGGGAGTCAATCAGCCCCAGCATTTT
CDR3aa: CASSPSEGGVNQPQHF

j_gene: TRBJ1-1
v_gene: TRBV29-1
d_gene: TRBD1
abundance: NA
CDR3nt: TGCAGCGTCGACAGGGTGGGGACTGAAGCTTTCTTT
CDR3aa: CSVDRVGTEAFF

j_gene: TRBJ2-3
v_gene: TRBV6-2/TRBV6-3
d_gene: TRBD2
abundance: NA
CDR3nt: TGTGCCAGCGGGAGGGAGCGCACAGATACGCAGTATTTT
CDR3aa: CASGRERTDTQYF

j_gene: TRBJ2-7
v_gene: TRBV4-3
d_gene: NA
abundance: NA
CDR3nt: TGCGCCAGCAGCCAAGATGCAGACAGTAGCTACGAGCAGTACTTC
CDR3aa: CASSQDADSSYEQYF

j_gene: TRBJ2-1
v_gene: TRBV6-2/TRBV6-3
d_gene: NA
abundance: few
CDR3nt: TGTGCCAGCACCGGCCCGTGGGGGACTCTGAACAATGAGCAGTTCTTC
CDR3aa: CASTGPWGTLNNEQFF

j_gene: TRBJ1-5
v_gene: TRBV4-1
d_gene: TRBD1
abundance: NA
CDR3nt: TGCGCCAGCAGCTACGACCCGGGACAGGGTCTTGGAGATAGCAATCAGCCCCAGCATTTT
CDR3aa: CASSYDPGQGLGDSNQPQHF

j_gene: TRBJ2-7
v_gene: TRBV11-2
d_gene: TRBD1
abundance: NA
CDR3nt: TGTGCCAGCAGCTCCCAACAGGGGGATGGCGAGCAGTACTTC
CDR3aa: CASSSQQGDGEQYF

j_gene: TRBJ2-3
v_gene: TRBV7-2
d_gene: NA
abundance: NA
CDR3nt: TGTGCCAGCAGCCATGGGGCAGCCAGCACAGATACGCAGTATTTT
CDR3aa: CASSHGAASTDTQYF

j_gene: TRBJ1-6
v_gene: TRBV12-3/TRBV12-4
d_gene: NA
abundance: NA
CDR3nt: TGTGCCAGCAGTCCTGGGGGAGGGGGTTCACCCCTCCACTTT
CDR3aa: CASSPGGGGSPLHF

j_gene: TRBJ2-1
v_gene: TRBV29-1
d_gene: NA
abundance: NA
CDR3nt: TGCAGCGTTGACCGGATCTACAATGAGCAGTTCTTC
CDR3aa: CSVDRIYNEQFF

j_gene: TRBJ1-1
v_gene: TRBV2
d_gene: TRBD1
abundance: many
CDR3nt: TGTGCCAGCAGTGAAGAGGGACAGGGGCTGGCTGAAGCTTTCTTT
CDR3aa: CASSEEGQGLAEAFF

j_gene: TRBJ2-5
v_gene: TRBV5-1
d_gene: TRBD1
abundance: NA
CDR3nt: TGCGCCAGCAGCGTTCCGGGACAGGGCTCGGAGACCCAGTACTTC
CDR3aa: CASSVPGQGSETQYF

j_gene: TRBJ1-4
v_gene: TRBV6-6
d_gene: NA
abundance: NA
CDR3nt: TGTGCCAGCAGCCAGCCAGACACAACTAATGAAAAACTGTTTTTT
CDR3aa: CASSQPDTTNEKLFF

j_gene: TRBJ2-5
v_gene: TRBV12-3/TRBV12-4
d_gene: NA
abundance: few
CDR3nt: TGTGCCAGCAGTCCCCCGTTGGAGGATCCAGAGACCCAGTACTTC
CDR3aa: CASSPPLEDPETQYF

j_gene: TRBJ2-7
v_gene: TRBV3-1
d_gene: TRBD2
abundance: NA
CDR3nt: TGTGCCAGCAGCCGACCAGAGGGGCTAGCGGGAGTTTACGAGCAGTACTTC
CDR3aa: CASSRPEGLAGVYEQYF

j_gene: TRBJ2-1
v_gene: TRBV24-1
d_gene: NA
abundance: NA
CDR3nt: TGTGCCGCCAGTGACCCCGTTAAGAGGGGCAATGAGCAGTTCTTC
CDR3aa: CAASDPVKRGNEQFF

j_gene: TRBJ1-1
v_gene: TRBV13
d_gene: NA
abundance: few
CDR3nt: TGTGCCGGCAGCGAAAGGGGTCGGGGCACTGAAGCTTTCTTT
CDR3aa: CAGSERGRGTEAFF

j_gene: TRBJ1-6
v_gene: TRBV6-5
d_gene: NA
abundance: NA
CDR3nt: TGTGCCAGCTGGAGTACAGTAAATTCACCCCTCCACTTT
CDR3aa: CASWSTVNSPLHF

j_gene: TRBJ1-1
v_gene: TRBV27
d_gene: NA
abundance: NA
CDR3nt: TGTGCCAGCTGGGAGGGGGGGCTTCGGACTGAAGCTTTCTTT
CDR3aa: CASWEGGLRTEAFF

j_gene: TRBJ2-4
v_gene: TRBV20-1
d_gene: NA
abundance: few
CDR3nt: TGCAGTGCTAGGGAACAGGGACTAGCCAAAAACATTCAGTACTTC
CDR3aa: CSAREQGLAKNIQYF

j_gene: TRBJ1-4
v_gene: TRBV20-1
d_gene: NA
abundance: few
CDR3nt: TGCAGTGCTAGACAGGCTAATGAAAAACTGTTTTTT
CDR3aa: CSARQANEKLFF

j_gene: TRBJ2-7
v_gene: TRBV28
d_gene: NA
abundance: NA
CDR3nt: TGTGCCAGCAGTTTTCCACTTCTCCGGGACTTAGGCTCCTACGAGCAGTACTTC
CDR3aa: CASSFPLLRDLGSYEQYF

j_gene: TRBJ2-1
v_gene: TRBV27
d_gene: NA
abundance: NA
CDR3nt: TGTGCCAGCAGTTTATACCCCGACATGAGTATCAATGAGCAGTTCTTC
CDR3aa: CASSLYPDMSINEQFF

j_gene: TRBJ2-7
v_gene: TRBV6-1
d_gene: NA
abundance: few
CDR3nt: TGTGCCAGCAGTGAAGGCGAGGGGGTGGTGTACGAGCAGTACTTC
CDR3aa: CASSEGEGVVYEQYF

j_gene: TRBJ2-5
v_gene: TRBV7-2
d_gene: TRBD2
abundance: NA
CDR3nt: TGTGCCAGCAGCCTTACGTCGCCTAGCGGTCTGGGAGAAGAGACCCAGTACTTC
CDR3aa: CASSLTSPSGLGEETQYF

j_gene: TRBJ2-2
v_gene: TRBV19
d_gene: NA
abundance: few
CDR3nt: TGTGCCAGTAGTCTGGGACATAACCCCACCGGGGAGCTGTTTTTT
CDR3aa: CASSLGHNPTGELFF

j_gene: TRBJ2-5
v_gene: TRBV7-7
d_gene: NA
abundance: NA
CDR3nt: TGTGCTAGCAGCTTAGACGGACGCAACCAAGAGACCCAGTACTTC
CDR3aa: CASSLDGRNQETQYF

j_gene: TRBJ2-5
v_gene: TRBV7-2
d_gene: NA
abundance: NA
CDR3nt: TGTGCCAGCAGCTTAGCGGAGGGGAGGCAGACCCAGTACTTC
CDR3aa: CASSLAEGRQTQYF

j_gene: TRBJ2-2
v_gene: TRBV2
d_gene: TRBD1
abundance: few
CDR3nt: TGTGCCAGCAGTGTTAAGGGGGCAAGGACCGGGGAGCTGTTTTTT
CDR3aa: CASSVKGARTGELFF

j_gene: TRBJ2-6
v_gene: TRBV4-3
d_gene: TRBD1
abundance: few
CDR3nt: TGCGCCAGCAGCGATCGCTCCGGGACAGGGGCGTCCGGGGCCAACGTCCTGACTTTC
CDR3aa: CASSDRSGTGASGANVLTF

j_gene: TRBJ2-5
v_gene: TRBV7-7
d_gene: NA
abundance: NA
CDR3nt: TGTGCTAGCAGCTTAGCTCCCATGACGGGAGAGACCCAGTACTTC
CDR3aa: CASSLAPMTGETQYF

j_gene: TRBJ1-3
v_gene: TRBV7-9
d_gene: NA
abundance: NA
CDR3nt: TGTGCCAGCACGGGCCAAACGAACACCATATATTTT
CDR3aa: CASTGQTNTIYF

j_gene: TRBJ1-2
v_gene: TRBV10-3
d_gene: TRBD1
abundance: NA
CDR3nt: TGTGCCATCAGTGACAGGGGGCCCTATGGCTACACCTTC
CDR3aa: CAISDRGPYGYTF

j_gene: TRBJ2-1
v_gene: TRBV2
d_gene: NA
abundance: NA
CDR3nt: TGTGCCGGCATTTCGGGCCTCCTAAGCGTGGCTGAGCAGTTCTTC
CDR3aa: CAGISGLLSVAEQFF

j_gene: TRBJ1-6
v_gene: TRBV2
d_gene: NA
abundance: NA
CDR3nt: TGTGCCAGCAGTGGCGGATCGGGGACCAGGAATTCACCCCTCCACTTT
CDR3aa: CASSGGSGTRNSPLHF

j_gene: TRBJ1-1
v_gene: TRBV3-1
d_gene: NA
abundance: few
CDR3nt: TGTGCCAGCAGCCAAGACAGCTACTCAGCTTTCTTT
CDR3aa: CASSQDSYSAFF

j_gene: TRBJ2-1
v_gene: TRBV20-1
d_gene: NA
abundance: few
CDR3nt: TGCAGTGGTATGCGGGACAGCTCCTACAATGAGCAGTTCTTC
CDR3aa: CSGMRDSSYNEQFF

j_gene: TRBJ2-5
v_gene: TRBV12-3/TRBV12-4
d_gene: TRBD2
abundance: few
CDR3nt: TGTGCCAGCCACCTGGCGCCAAGCGGGACGTACAATGAGCAGCTCTTC
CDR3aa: CASHLAPSGTYNEQLF